The 17 T cell receptor beta chains presented below share a single source sample, sequenced in a study of blood T cell repertoires in COVID-19. The assay was immunoSEQ multiplex PCR, and TCRdb's table has in-frame clones only and misses some. This table holds approximately 140,000 clones, 65% to 85% found once. Material for sequencing was peripheral blood. The receptors shown here come from an elderly woman with acute or convalescent COVID-19.

This rearrangement joins TRBV7-8 to TRBJ2-3; 10 positions match TRBD2. Per the germline V gene, CDR1 is SGHVS and CDR2 is FQNEAQ. J lost 2 bases, V lost 5 bases, and 7 bases had no gene match. The CDR3 spans 16 residues. The CDR3 sequence is CASSPRTSGNTDTQYF. In DNA form, the CDR3 reads TGTGCCAGCAGCCCGCGGACTAGCGGTAACACAGATACGCAGTATTTT.

V is TRBV12-3 or TRBV12-4 and J is TRBJ2-3, with D possibly being TRBD2 (6 bases). Trimming removed 9 bases from V and 1 base from J, with 8 bases in between. CDR3 length: 12 residues. The CDR3: CASGGGTDTQYF. The CDR3 coding sequence is TGTGCCAGTGGAGGGGGCACAGATACGCAGTATTTT.

This rearrangement joins TRBV2 to TRBJ1-6; D not resolved. The CDR3 is 15 residues long. Germline loops: CDR1 SNHLY, CDR2 FYNNEI. Trimming stripped 6 bases from V and 5 bases from J, with 14 bases between. In nucleotides, the CDR3 is TGTGCCAGCAGGCTGACCAAAACTAATAATTCACCCCTCCACTTT. Translating gives CASRLTKTNNSPLHF.

This chain links TRBV18 with TRBJ2-7; 7 positions agree with TRBD1. CDR3 length: 15 amino acids. V lost 3 bases, J lost 2 bases, and 7 bases stayed unmatched. Germline CDR1 and CDR2: KGHSH and LQKENI. This CDR3 is CASSPRQGPTYEQYF. In nucleotides, the CDR3 is TGTGCCAGCTCACCGAGACAGGGCCCAACCTACGAGCAGTACTTC.

This chain links TRBV5-6 with TRBJ2-7, with D maybe TRBD1 (5 bases). There are 14 residues in the CDR3. The germline V gene has CDR1 SGHDT and CDR2 YYEEEE. V was clipped by 6 bases and J by 3 bases, with 16 bases between them. In DNA form, the CDR3 reads TGTGCCAGCACCGAGCAAGGGGTGAGCTACGAGCAGTACTTC. Residues: CASTEQGVSYEQYF. The full variable domain, completed using reference TRBV5-6 and TRBJ2-7, is DAGVTQSPTHLIKTRGQQVTLRCSPKSGHDTVSWYQQALGQGPQFIFQYYEEEERQRGNFPDRFSGHQFPNYSSELNVNALLLGDSALYLCASTEQGVSYEQYFGPGTRLTVT.

This chain links TRBV30 with TRBJ2-1, with 11 bases matching TRBD2. This CDR3 has 17 amino acids. V lost 4 bases, J lost 0 bases, and 8 bases stayed unmatched. Germline V gene lookup returns CDR1 GTSNPN and CDR2 SVGIG (reference sequence). This CDR3 reads CAWTRLAGFGSYNEQFF. DNA of the CDR3: TGTGCCTGGACAAGACTAGCGGGATTTGGCTCCTACAATGAGCAGTTCTTC.

This clone was found once. The chain combines TRBV3-1 (or the pseudogene TRBV3-2) with TRBJ1-1, with a possible D match to TRBD1 (6 bases). V dropped 5 bases and J dropped 0 bases, with 13 bases sitting between them. This CDR3 region has 15 residues. CDR1 is LGHDT, CDR2 YNNKEL, per germline (reference sequence). The DNA of the CDR3 is TGTGCCAGCAGCGGGGGCCCGACATTGAACACTGAAGCTTTCTTT. This translates into CASSGGPTLNTEAFF.

In this sample, this clone turned up once. This chain links TRBV15 with TRBJ1-5; 8 bases map to TRBD1. CDR3 length equals 15 residues. J was trimmed by 5 bases and V by 3 bases; bases with no gene match: 6. Germline values: CDR1 LNHNV, CDR2 YYDKDF (reference sequence). The CDR3 DNA is TGTGCCACCAGCAGGGGAACAGGGGGACATCAGCCCCAGCATTTT. Its protein is CATSRGTGGHQPQHF. Together with reference TRBV15 and TRBJ1-5, the CDR3 gives the full variable domain: DAMVIQNPRYQVTQFGKPVTLSCSQTLNHNVMYWYQQKSSQAPKLLFHYYDKDFNNEADTPDNFQSRRPNTSFCFLDIRSPGLGDTAMYLCATSRGTGGHQPQHFGDGTRLSIL.

This chain uses TRBV7-2 with TRBJ2-3; TRBD2 aligns across 10 bases. The length of the CDR3 is 15 residues. Germline CDR1 is SGHTA and CDR2 is FQGNSA. J gave up 0 bases and V 4 bases, and 1 base lay outside the gene matches. Here the CDR3 reads CASSSGLASTDTQYF. The CDR3 DNA reads TGTGCCAGCAGCTCGGGACTAGCGAGCACAGATACGCAGTATTTT.

As DNA, the CDR3 is TGTGCCAGCTCGCCGGACAGGGGAAGAAGCAATCAGCCCCAGCATTTT. Its translation: CASSPDRGRSNQPQHF. V usage is TRBV18 and J usage is TRBJ1-5, with 9 bases lining up with TRBD1. V was pared by 6 bases and J by 1 base, with 7 bases of the junction left unmatched. The CDR3 length is 16 residues. Germline lookup yields CDR1 KGHSH and CDR2 LQKENI.

Written as DNA, the CDR3 is TGTGCCAGTAGTCCCGGGACAGCTACCAATCAGCCCCAGCATTTT. Translation: CASSPGTATNQPQHF. The V call is TRBV19, the J call TRBJ1-5, with 7 positions matching TRBD1. CDR1 LNHDA and CDR2 SQIVND come from the germline V gene (reference sequence). This CDR3 has 15 residues. V shed 5 bases and J 3 bases; nucleotides not matched to a gene: 7.

This chain joins TRBV18 and TRBJ2-3; 8 nucleotides line up with TRBD2. The CDR3 is made up of 16 amino acids. CDR1 and CDR2 from the germline V gene are KGHSH and LQKENI. The ends lost 4 bases at V and 2 bases at J; junction bases unmatched: 8. CDR3 protein: CASSRSTSGYTDTQYF. Written as DNA, the CDR3 is TGTGCCAGCTCACGTTCCACTAGCGGATACACAGATACGCAGTATTTT.

The rearrangement uses TRBV3-1 (or the pseudogene TRBV3-2) and TRBJ2-1, with D perhaps TRBD2 (5 bases). CDR3 length: 16 amino acids. Germline V CDR1 and CDR2: LGHDT, YNNKEL (reference sequence). V shed 2 bases and J shed 5 bases, with 16 bases lying between them. CDR3 nucleotides: TGTGCCAGCAGCCAAATACTTACTGCCGGGAACAATGAGCAGTTCTTC. Residues: CASSQILTAGNNEQFF.

At least ten counts were recorded for this clone. The chain carries TRBV4-3 and TRBJ2-1; possibly TRBD1 for D (6 bases). This CDR3 comprises 17 residues. V gave up 5 bases and J gave up 5 bases, with 22 bases separating them. Germline V gives CDR1 LGHNA, CDR2 YSLEER. This chain's CDR3 is CASSELPGTHIDNEQFF. CDR3 nucleotide sequence: TGCGCCAGCAGCGAACTGCCCGGGACACATATAGACAATGAGCAGTTCTTC.

This sequence joins TRBV7-6 and TRBJ2-2, with 8 bases fitting TRBD1. The CDR3 length is 16 residues. The J segment lost 4 bases and the V segment lost 1 base, leaving 5 bases of the junction unmatched. Germline CDR1 SGHVS, CDR2 FNYEAQ. The CDR3 DNA is TGTGCCAGCAGCTTAGAAAGACAGGGGAGCACCGGGGAGCTGTTTTTT. Translating gives CASSLERQGSTGELFF.

The V call is TRBV5-6, the J call TRBJ1-1, with TRBD1 matching over 10 bases. The CDR3 runs to 13 residues. V trimming: 3 bases; J trimming: 11 bases; junction bases outside the gene matches: 7. CDR1 is SGHDT, CDR2 YYEEEE, per germline. CDR3 nucleotides: TGTGCCAGCAGCTCAGACAGGGGGCTTGGGGCTTTCTTT. Its translation: CASSSDRGLGAFF.

The chain combines TRBV30 with TRBJ1-3; 8 positions agree with TRBD1. The V and J ends lost 4 bases and 4 bases, in that order; junction bases with no gene match: 6. The CDR3 extends over 14 amino acids. From germline, CDR1 is GTSNPN and CDR2 SVGIG (reference sequence). CDR3 region: CAWNRQGIGNTIYF. The CDR3 DNA follows: TGTGCCTGGAACCGACAGGGGATAGGAAACACCATATATTTT. The variable domain in full, completed from reference TRBV30 and TRBJ1-3, reads SQTIHQWPATLVQPVGSPLSLECTVEGTSNPNLYWYRQAAGRGLQLLFYSVGIGQISSEVPQNLSASRPQDRQFILSSKKLLLSDSGFYLCAWNRQGIGNTIYFGEGSWLTVV.